One and the same sample provided the 28 T cell receptor beta chains below, sequenced in a study of neurological immune-mediated disorders. TCRdb re-analysed the 5' RACE reads in MiXCR, keeping a single row per CDR3 protein. The profile shows about 29,000 distinct CDR3 sequences, more than 10% of them singletons. The sample was PBMCs. The origin of the receptors is a man aged 60 to 75 in good health.

This clonotype was observed at least ten times. This chain connects TRBV5-1 to TRBJ2-2; D gene uncertain. The germline CDR1 and CDR2 sequences are SGHRS and YFSETQ. With 5 bases removed from V and 2 bases from J, the gap between germline ends came to 10 bases. The CDR3 has 14 amino acids. The DNA for the CDR3 is TGCGCCAGCAGTACCGACCCCAACACCGGGGAGCTGTTTTTT. Protein sequence: CASSTDPNTGELFF.

This clonotype has a count of ten or more. This rearrangement joins TRBV5-1 to TRBJ2-3, with 7 bases fitting TRBD1. V shed 0 bases and J 3 bases; nucleotides not matched to a gene: 4. The CDR3 sequence is 15 residues long. Germline loops: CDR1 SGHRS, CDR2 YFSETQ. The CDR3 bases are TGCGCCAGCAGCTTGGACAGGGGATATACAGATACGCAGTATTTT. Translated, it gives CASSLDRGYTDTQYF.

The chain combines TRBV3-1 with TRBJ1-2; no clear D gene. The CDR3 is 15 amino acids. V lost 1 base to trimming and J lost 0 bases, with 9 bases between them. Germline V lookup: CDR1 LGHDT, CDR2 YNNKEL (reference sequence). The CDR3 DNA is TGTGCCAGCAGCCAAGGTGTTTGGGCTAACTATGGCTACACCTTC. The encoded protein is CASSQGVWANYGYTF.

The table lists this clonotype with a few counts. The V and J genes are TRBV10-1 and TRBJ2-5; no clear D. The CDR3 is 13 residues long. V lost 5 bases, J lost 0 bases, and 7 bases lay in between. Germline CDR1 reads WNHNN; CDR2 reads SYGVQD (reference sequence). Written as DNA, the CDR3 is TGCGCCAGCAGTCACCGAAACCAAGAGACCCAGTACTTC. It translates to CASSHRNQETQYF.

Notes on this clonotype: A single base separates this from a much larger clone, so it may be a read error. The chain is built from TRBV18 and TRBJ2-3; D may be TRBD2 (5 bases). In germline, CDR1 is KGHSH, CDR2 LQKENI. The CDR3 sequence is 15 residues long. As DNA, the CDR3 is TGTGTCAGCTCACCCGGCATCGGGGAGACAGATACGCAGTATTTT. This encodes CVSSPGIGETDTQYF. The full variable domain, with the rest looked up from reference TRBV18 and TRBJ2-3, is NAGVMQNPRHLVRRRGQEARLRCSPMKGHSHVYWYRQLPEEGLKFMVYLQKENIIDESGMPKERFSAEFPKEGPSILRIQQVVRGDSAAYFCVSSPGIGETDTQYFGPGTRLTVL.

In its sample, this clonotype is medium-sized. This rearrangement joins TRBV6-2 or TRBV6-3 to TRBJ2-2; D is unresolved. The CDR3 totals 12 residues. Germline CDR1 is MNHEY and CDR2 is SVGEGT. Trimming removed 2 bases from V and 5 bases from J, with 3 bases in between. CDR3 sequence: CASSYGTGELFF. The CDR3 DNA reads TGTGCCAGCAGTTACGGGACCGGGGAGCTGTTTTTT.

This clonotype was found many times. Compared with germline, one end of the junction differs, possibly owing to a read error. The V call is TRBV5-1, the J call TRBJ2-1, with TRBD1 matching 9 bases. From germline, CDR1 is SGHRS and CDR2 YFSETQ. The CDR3 consists of 12 residues. CDR3 in DNA: TGCGCCAGCAGCTTGGTCCCGGGACAGGGTGTCTTC. Protein: CASSLVPGQGVF.

On this clonotype: One end of the junction is discordant with germline, which a read error may explain. V is TRBV9 and J is TRBJ1-2, with D hard to call. CDR1 and CDR2 (germline): SGDLS, YYNGEE. The CDR3 has 15 residues. CDR3 coding DNA: TGTGCCAACAGCCCGGGAACTCATTTAAACTATGGCTACACCTTC. As protein: CANSPGTHLNYGYTF. Looking up the rest from reference TRBV9 and TRBJ1-2 gives the full variable domain: DSGVTQTPKHLITATGQRVTLRCSPRSGDLSVYWYQQSLDQGLQFLIQYYNGEERAKGNILERFSAQQFPDLHSELNLSSLELGDSALYFCANSPGTHLNYGYTFGSGTRLTVV.

This clonotype was detected many times. The chain has TRBV20-1 and TRBJ2-4; D ambiguous. Trimming removed 0 bases from V and 0 bases from J, with 9 bases in between. Germline loops: CDR1 DFQATT, CDR2 SNEGSKA (reference sequence). This CDR3 comprises 15 residues. The CDR3 is CSARDKELAKNIQYF. In nucleotides, the CDR3 is TGCAGTGCTAGAGATAAGGAACTAGCCAAAAACATTCAGTACTTC.

There are many counts of this clonotype. The rearrangement joins TRBV24-1 to TRBJ2-5, with 7 bases matching TRBD2. Germline CDR1 reads KGHDR; CDR2 reads SFDVKD. This CDR3 region has 15 residues. Trimming cost V 3 bases and J 2 bases; bases outside gene matches: 5. The CDR3 DNA follows: TGTGCCACCAGTGATACACTAGCGCCACAAGAGACCCAGTACTTC. This gives the protein CATSDTLAPQETQYF.

The rearrangement uses TRBV7-3 and TRBJ2-3; 10 bases match TRBD1. The germline CDR1 and CDR2 sequences are SGHTA and FQGTGA. Trimming removed 5 bases from V and 12 bases from J; junction bases left unmatched: 17. This CDR3 has 16 amino acids. The CDR3 DNA follows: TGTGCCAGCAGCACAACCGGGACAGGGGCAGGAGATATTCAGTATTTT. It specifies CASSTTGTGAGDIQYF.

V gene TRBV12-3 or TRBV12-4 combines with J gene TRBJ1-2; 7 bases match TRBD1. The CDR3 covers 16 residues. The trim removed 5 bases at V and 5 bases at J, leaving 14 bases unmatched. CDR3 loop: CASSPRQGAVGYGYTF. CDR3 DNA sequence: TGTGCCAGCAGTCCTCGACAGGGAGCCGTTGGATATGGCTACACCTTC.

This clonotype was counted at least ten times. The chain carries TRBV7-9 and TRBJ2-7; D is undetermined. This CDR3 is 12 amino acids long. Trimming removed 1 base from V and 4 bases from J, with 5 bases in between. The germline V gene encodes CDR1 SEHNR and CDR2 FQNEAQ (reference sequence). The chain's CDR3 is CASSLVGYEQYF. CDR3 in DNA: TGTGCCAGCAGCTTAGTAGGTTACGAGCAGTACTTC.

The chain uses TRBV2 and TRBJ1-2; D is ambiguous. Trimming pared 7 bases from V and 3 bases from J, leaving 12 bases between. CDR3 length: 13 residues. CDR1 and CDR2 from the germline V gene are SNHLY and FYNNEI. CDR3 nucleotides: TGTGCCAGCACGATCCACTCGGACTATGGCTACACCTTC. It codes for CASTIHSDYGYTF.

This clonotype was recorded at least ten times. The chain joins TRBV7-9 to TRBJ2-7, with D tentatively TRBD2 (6 bases). CDR3 length: 12 residues. Germline V CDR1 and CDR2: SEHNR, FQNEAQ (reference sequence). V shed 5 bases and J shed 7 bases, with 12 bases lying between them. The CDR3 reads CASSGDSWEQYF. The CDR3 DNA reads TGTGCCAGCAGCGGGGACTCTTGGGAGCAGTACTTC.

The sample holds many counts of this clonotype. The J gene is TRBJ2-7, the V gene TRBV7-2; TRBD1 matches at 9 bases. There are 14 residues in the CDR3. Trimming removed 5 bases from V and 3 bases from J; junction bases left unmatched: 5. The V gene's germline CDR1 is SGHTA and CDR2 FQGNSA. In nucleotides, the CDR3 is TGTGCCAGCAGCCCCAGACAGGGGGACTACGAGCAGTACTTC. Protein: CASSPRQGDYEQYF.

This chain uses TRBV29-1 with TRBJ1-2; 8 bases are shared with TRBD1. The CDR3 spans 16 residues. Germline values: CDR1 SQVTM, CDR2 ANQGSEA. The J segment lost 5 bases and the V segment lost 7 bases, leaving 18 bases of the junction unmatched. The DNA of the CDR3 is TGCAGCGCGCCTTTTCTAACCCCGGGACAGGAGTATGGCTACACCTTC. This translates into CSAPFLTPGQEYGYTF.

This clonotype appeared many times. J is TRBJ2-2 and V is TRBV5-1, with 10 bases matching TRBD2. The CDR3 loop spans 16 amino acids. The V gene end was trimmed by 8 bases and the J gene end by 6 bases; junction bases not matched to a gene: 13. Germline lookup yields CDR1 SGHRS and CDR2 YFSETQ. The CDR3 DNA reads TGCGCCAGTGCCTCACTCGTTAGCGGGAGGCCCGGGGAGCTGTTTTTT. This codes for CASASLVSGRPGELFF. The whole variable domain, filled in from reference TRBV5-1 and TRBJ2-2, reads KAGVTQTPRYLIKTRGQQVTLSCSPISGHRSVSWYQQTPGQGLQFLFEYFSETQRNKGNFPGRFSGRQFSNSRSEMNVSTLELGDSALYLCASASLVSGRPGELFFGEGSRLTVL.

This clonotype came up many times. This chain links TRBV5-1 with TRBJ2-7; TRBD2 matches at 12 bases. The CDR3 has 17 amino acids. Germline CDR1 and CDR2: SGHRS and YFSETQ. The V and J ends lost 1 base and 3 bases, in that order; junction bases with no gene match: 8. The CDR3 is CASSLRGRTSGVYEQYF. The CDR3 DNA reads TGCGCCAGCAGCTTGAGAGGCCGGACTAGCGGGGTCTACGAGCAGTACTTC.

This clonotype was seen ten or more times. The DNA of the CDR3 is TGCGCCAGCGCCCCCCAGGGACAGGTCTATGGCTACACCTTC. Amino acids: CASAPQGQVYGYTF. V and J are TRBV5-1 and TRBJ1-2; TRBD1 aligns across 8 bases. This CDR3 has 14 amino acids. The V gene's germline CDR1 is SGHRS and CDR2 YFSETQ. V shed 7 bases, J shed 4 bases, and the junction held 9 bases outside the gene matches.

This clonotype was seen a few times. The rearrangement joins TRBV18 to TRBJ1-6; no clear D. Germline V CDR1 and CDR2: KGHSH, LQKENI. Trimming left V 3 bases short and J 9 bases short, with 9 bases between. The CDR3 runs 13 residues. CDR3 nucleotides: TGTGCCAGCTCACCCGACTCGGGTTCACCCCTCCACTTT. Protein sequence: CASSPDSGSPLHF.

Points on this clonotype: One end of the junction fails to match germline, which may point to a read error. The chain is built from TRBV20-1 and TRBJ2-2, with D perhaps given as TRBD1 or TRBD2 (5 bases each). Germline V gene lookup returns CDR1 DFQATT and CDR2 SNEGSKA (reference sequence). The CDR3 has 12 amino acids. CDR3 in amino acids: CSAEGTAGDLFF. Here the CDR3 DNA reads TGCAGTGCTGAAGGGACGGCCGGGGATCTGTTTTTT.

This clonotype was recorded at least ten times. V usage is TRBV6-1 and J usage is TRBJ1-1, with D perhaps matching TRBD1 (6 bases). The CDR3 covers 17 residues. Deletions cut 1 base from V and 0 bases from J, with 15 bases between. Germline CDR1 MNHNS, CDR2 SASEGT. The CDR3 DNA reads as TGTGCCAGCAGTGAAGGAGGTCCGGGGACAATGAACACTGAAGCTTTCTTT. The encoded protein is CASSEGGPGTMNTEAFF.

This clonotype was counted ten times or more. The genes are TRBV10-3 and TRBJ1-6, with D unresolved. CDR1 is ENHRY, CDR2 SYGVKD, per germline. V was pared by 3 bases and J by 7 bases, with 10 bases between. The CDR3 loop spans 14 amino acids. This chain's CDR3 is CAISEVHYNSPLHF. The CDR3 region has the DNA TGTGCCATCAGTGAAGTTCACTACAATTCACCCCTCCACTTT.

This clonotype came up many times. The CDR3 DNA reads as TGTGCCAGCGGACCCGGACTAGCAATCCACGAGCAGTACTTC. This codes for CASGPGLAIHEQYF. The chain joins TRBV6-2 or TRBV6-3 to TRBJ2-7, with 8 positions matching TRBD2. Trimming cost V 8 bases and J 5 bases; bases outside gene matches: 11. The CDR3 runs 14 residues. Looked up from germline, CDR1 is MNHEY and CDR2 is SVGEGT.

This clonotype was counted many times. The J gene is TRBJ1-3, the V gene TRBV2; no definite D call. This CDR3 contains 13 residues. Trimming stripped 8 bases from V and 0 bases from J, with 8 bases between. Germline assignment: CDR1 SNHLY and CDR2 FYNNEI. The CDR3 loop is CASEGFSGNTIYF. The CDR3 DNA is TGTGCCAGCGAAGGGTTCTCTGGAAACACCATATATTTT.

Comments on this clonotype: This may arise from a read error, as a much more abundant clone is one base away. The chain employs TRBV7-2 and TRBJ2-2, with 7 bases aligning to TRBD1. Germline-derived CDR1 and CDR2 are SGHTA and FQGNSA. The CDR3 length is 16 residues. After removal of 4 bases from V and 6 bases from J, the junction contained 11 bases not matched to a gene. For the CDR3, the DNA is TGTGCCAGCAGCTACTCCTGGACAGGTTGGGCCGGGGAGCTGTTTTTT. It codes for CASSYSWTGWAGELFF.

The J gene is TRBJ1-5, the V gene TRBV5-5; D is ambiguous. Germline V gives CDR1 SGHKS, CDR2 YYEKEE (reference sequence). Trimming removed 5 bases at V and 6 bases at J, with 18 bases between. The CDR3 consists of 15 residues. The CDR3 DNA reads TGTGCCAGCAGACCAATGCCAGAAGTGGGTCAGCCCCAGCATTTT. It yields the protein CASRPMPEVGQPQHF.